What follows is one T cell receptor beta chain and its context. The antigen remains undetermined. The germline gives CDR1 MNHEY, CDR2 SVGAGI. The CDR3 totals 11 residues. Trimming removed 8 bases at V and 1 base at J, with 5 bases between. The data were produced by immunoSEQ multiplex PCR, yet TCRdb's version contains in-frame clones alone and is incomplete. The repertoire holds some 170,000 clones, with 70% to 90% as singletons. The data originate from a study of T cell responses to AZD1222 COVID-19 vaccine. Study observations and caveats: Only a handful of people who got AZD1222 tested seropositive at baseline.

The rearrangement links TRBV6-5 to TRBJ2-5; D is ambiguous. This clonotype originated in an adult who received the MenACWY meningococcal vaccine as a control. The sequencing here drew on peripheral blood, taken 28 days after the second dose of the MenACWY control vaccine. The CDR3 sequence: CASAVQETQYF. In DNA, the CDR3 is TGTGCCAGCGCAGTCCAAGAGACCCAGTACTTC.